This TCR beta chain is from a study of PD-1 blockade in classical Hodgkin lymphoma. Findings and limits, study-wide: It was reported that newly diagnosed patients had less baseline TCR diversity than healthy donors. Patients with a complete response exhibited baseline diversity comparable to newly diagnosed patients.

TCRdb keeps only in-frame clones here, not all; method: immunoSEQ multiplex PCR. The repertoire includes about 10,000 clones, over 65% of them detected once, and around 9.6% sits in the top ten. Per the germline V gene, CDR1 is GTSNPN and CDR2 is SVGIG (reference sequence). Unmatched junction bases numbered 10, after V lost 4 bases and J lost 0 bases. This CDR3 is built from 17 residues. This clone came up once. Its antigen is not identified. Time point noted: cycle 4 day 1 (C4D1), after five to seven weeks of nivolumab. All the patients suffered relapse after autologous stem cell transplantation, and brentuximab vedotin exposure differed. Thawed PBMCs were subjected to magnetic negative selection, which yielded isolated CD8+ T cells. Responses achieved at best were complete response, partial response or progressive disease.

The sequencing used CD8+ T cells from blood, collected before the fourth cycle of nivolumab. The TCR was taken from a human donor with classical Hodgkin lymphoma. The rearrangement joins TRBV30 to TRBJ1-5, with 9 bases identical to TRBD1. CDR3 sequence (DNA): TGTGCCTGGAACAATCCGGGACAGGGCTATAGCAATCAGCCCCAGCATTTT. It codes for CAWNNPGQGYSNQPQHF.